This TCR beta chain was found in a study of blood T cell repertoires in COVID-19. Overall study context: Samples of COVID-19 (acute and convalescent) were obtained from the United States, Italy and Spain. T cells, B-cell-depleted T cells, or PBMCs supplied cDNA or gDNA.

In its sample, this clone was seen a few times. Authors' methods: Reference gene primers were amplified, and this amplification served to estimate nucleated cell counts. Measured with immunoSEQ multiplex PCR; TCRdb has only the in-frame clones, and not every one. For V, J and clone size, that table is used; D and trimming come from the DNA. In the table there are 30,000 to 40,000 clones, roughly 89% of which are singletons. The germline gives CDR1 SGHRS, CDR2 YFSETQ. The length of the CDR3 is 14 residues. V shed 4 bases and J 4 bases; nucleotides not matched to a gene: 6. The TCR sequence derives from a man in his sixties with active or convalescent COVID-19. The chain links TRBV5-1 to TRBJ2-7; 9 nucleotides agree with TRBD2. Sequencing was done on a sample of peripheral blood. The CDR3 nucleotides read TGCGCCAGCAGCAGGGGACTAGCAGGGTACGAGCAGTACTTC. This codes for CASSRGLAGYEQYF.